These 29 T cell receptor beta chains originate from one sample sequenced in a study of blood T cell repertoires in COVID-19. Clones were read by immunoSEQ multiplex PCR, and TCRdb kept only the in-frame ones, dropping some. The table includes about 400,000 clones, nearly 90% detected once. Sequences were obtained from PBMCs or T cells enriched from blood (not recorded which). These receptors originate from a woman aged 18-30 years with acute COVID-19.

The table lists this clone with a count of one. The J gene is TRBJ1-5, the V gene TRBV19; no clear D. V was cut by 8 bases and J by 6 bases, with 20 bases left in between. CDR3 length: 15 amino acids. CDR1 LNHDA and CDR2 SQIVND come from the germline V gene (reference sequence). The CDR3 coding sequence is TGTGCCAGTGACCGGACTCCGGGGATAGGTCAGCCCCAGCATTTT. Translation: CASDRTPGIGQPQHF.

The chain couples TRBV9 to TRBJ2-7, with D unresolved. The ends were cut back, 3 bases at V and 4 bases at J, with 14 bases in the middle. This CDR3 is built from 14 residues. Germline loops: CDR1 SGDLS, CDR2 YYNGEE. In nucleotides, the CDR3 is TGTGCCAGCAGCGGCCGTAGAGGTCTTTACGAGCAGTACTTC. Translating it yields CASSGRRGLYEQYF.

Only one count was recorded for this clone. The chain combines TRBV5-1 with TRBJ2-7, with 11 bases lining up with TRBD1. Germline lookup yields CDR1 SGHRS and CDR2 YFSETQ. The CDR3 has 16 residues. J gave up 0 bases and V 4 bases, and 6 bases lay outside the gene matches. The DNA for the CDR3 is TGCGCCAGCAGCCCGAGGACAGGGGGCCCCTCCTACGAGCAGTACTTC. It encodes CASSPRTGGPSYEQYF.

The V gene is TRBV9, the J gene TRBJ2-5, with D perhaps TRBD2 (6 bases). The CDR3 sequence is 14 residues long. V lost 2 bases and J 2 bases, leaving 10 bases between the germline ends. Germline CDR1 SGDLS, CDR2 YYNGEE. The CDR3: CASSVEGDQETQYF. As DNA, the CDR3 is TGTGCCAGCAGCGTGGAGGGCGATCAAGAGACCCAGTACTTC.

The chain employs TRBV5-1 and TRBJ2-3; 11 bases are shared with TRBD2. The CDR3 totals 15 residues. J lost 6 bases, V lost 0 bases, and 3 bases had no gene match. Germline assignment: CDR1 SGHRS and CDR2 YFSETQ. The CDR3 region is CASSLEGTSGDTQYF. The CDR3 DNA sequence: TGCGCCAGCAGCTTGGAAGGGACTAGCGGCGATACGCAGTATTTT. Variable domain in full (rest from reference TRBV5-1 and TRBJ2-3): KAGVTQTPRYLIKTRGQQVTLSCSPISGHRSVSWYQQTPGQGLQFLFEYFSETQRNKGNFPGRFSGRQFSNSRSEMNVSTLELGDSALYLCASSLEGTSGDTQYFGPGTRLTVL.

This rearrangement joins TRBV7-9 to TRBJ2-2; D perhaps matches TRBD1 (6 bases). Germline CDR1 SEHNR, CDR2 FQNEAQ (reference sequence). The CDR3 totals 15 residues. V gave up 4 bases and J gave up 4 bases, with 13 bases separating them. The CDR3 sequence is CASSSAPRGTGELFF. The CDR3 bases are TGTGCCAGCAGCTCCGCCCCCAGGGGCACCGGGGAGCTGTTTTTT.

The CDR3 DNA sequence: TGTGCCAGCAGTCCCCCGGGACACCGTACGAACACTGAAGCTTTCTTT. Protein sequence: CASSPPGHRTNTEAFF. The chain employs TRBV6-2 or TRBV6-3 and TRBJ1-1; D possibly corresponds to TRBD1 (6 bases). Germline CDR1 and CDR2: MNHEY and SVGEGT. There are 16 residues in the CDR3. V was pared by 5 bases and J by 1 base, with 17 bases between.

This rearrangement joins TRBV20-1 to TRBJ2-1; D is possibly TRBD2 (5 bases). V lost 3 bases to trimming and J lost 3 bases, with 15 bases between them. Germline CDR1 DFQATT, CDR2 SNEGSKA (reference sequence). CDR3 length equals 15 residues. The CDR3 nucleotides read TGCAGTGCTAGTAAACTAGTCTGGATCTACAATGAGCAGTTCTTC. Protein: CSASKLVWIYNEQFF.

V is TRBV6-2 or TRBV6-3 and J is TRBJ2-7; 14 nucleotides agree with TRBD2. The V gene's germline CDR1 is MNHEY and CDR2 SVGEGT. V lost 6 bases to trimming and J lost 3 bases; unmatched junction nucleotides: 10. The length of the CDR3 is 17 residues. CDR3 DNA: TGTGCCAGCAGCCCCCTGGGACTAGCGGGAGTTAGCTACGAGCAGTACTTC. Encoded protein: CASSPLGLAGVSYEQYF.

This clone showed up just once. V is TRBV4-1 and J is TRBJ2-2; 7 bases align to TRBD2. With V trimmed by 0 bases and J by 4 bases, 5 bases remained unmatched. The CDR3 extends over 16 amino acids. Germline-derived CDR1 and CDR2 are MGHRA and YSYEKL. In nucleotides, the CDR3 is TGCGCCAGCAGCCAAGAAGCGGGGCTAAGCACCGGGGAGCTGTTTTTT. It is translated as CASSQEAGLSTGELFF.

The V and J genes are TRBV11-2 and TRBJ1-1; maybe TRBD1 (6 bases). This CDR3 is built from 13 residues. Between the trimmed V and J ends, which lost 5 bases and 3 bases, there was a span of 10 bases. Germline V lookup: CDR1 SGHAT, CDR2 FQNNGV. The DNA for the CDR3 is TGTGCCAGCAGCCAAGCAGGGGACACTGAAGCTTTCTTT. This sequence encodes CASSQAGDTEAFF.

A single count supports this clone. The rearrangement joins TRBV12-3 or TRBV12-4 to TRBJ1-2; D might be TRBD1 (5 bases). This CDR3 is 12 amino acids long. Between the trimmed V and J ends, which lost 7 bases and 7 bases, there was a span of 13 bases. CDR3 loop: CASNLGGAGYTF. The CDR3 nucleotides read TGTGCCAGCAACTTAGGAGGGGCTGGCTACACCTTC.

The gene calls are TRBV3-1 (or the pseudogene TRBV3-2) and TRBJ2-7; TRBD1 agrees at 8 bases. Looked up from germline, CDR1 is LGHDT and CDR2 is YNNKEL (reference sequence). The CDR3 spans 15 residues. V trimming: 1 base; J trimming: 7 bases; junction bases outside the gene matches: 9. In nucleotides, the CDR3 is TGTGCCAGCAGCCAAGTCCCCCAGGGGGCGGAGGAGCAGTACTTC. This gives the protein CASSQVPQGAEEQYF.

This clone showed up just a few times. The CDR3 reads CASRLSHSGTVGPNTEAFF. The CDR3, as DNA: TGTGCCAGCAGACTTTCACATTCCGGGACAGTGGGGCCTAACACTGAAGCTTTCTTT. V gene TRBV7-9 combines with J gene TRBJ1-1; 7 bases align to TRBD1. Germline trimming cut 6 bases from V and 2 bases from J; bases unmatched to any gene: 21. The CDR3 totals 19 residues. Germline V gene sequence: CDR1 SEHNR, CDR2 FQNEAQ (reference sequence).

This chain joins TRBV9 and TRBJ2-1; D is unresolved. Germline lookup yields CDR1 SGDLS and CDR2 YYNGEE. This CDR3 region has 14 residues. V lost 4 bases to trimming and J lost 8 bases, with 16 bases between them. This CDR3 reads CASSPFPSDDEQFF. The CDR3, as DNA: TGTGCCAGCAGCCCTTTCCCTAGTGACGATGAGCAGTTCTTC.

The CDR3 is CAISTGTSGTSYNEQFF. Written as DNA, the CDR3 is TGTGCCATCAGTACCGGGACTAGCGGCACCTCCTACAATGAGCAGTTCTTC. The genes are TRBV10-3 and TRBJ2-1, with TRBD2 matching 11 bases. This CDR3 is 17 amino acids long. The J segment lost 0 bases and the V segment lost 5 bases, leaving 6 bases of the junction unmatched. The germline V gene encodes CDR1 ENHRY and CDR2 SYGVKD.

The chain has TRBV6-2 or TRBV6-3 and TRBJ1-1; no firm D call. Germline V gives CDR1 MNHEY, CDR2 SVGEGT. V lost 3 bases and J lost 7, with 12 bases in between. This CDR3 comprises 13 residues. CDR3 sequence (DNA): TGTGCCAGCAGTTATAGGCAGGTTTTTGAAGCTTTCTTT. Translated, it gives CASSYRQVFEAFF.

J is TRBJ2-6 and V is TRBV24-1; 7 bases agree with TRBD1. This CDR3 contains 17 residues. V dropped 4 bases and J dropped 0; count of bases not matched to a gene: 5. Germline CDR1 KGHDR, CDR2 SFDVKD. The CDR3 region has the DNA TGTGCCACCAGTGAACGACAGGGCTCCTCTGGGGCCAACGTCCTGACTTTC. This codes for CATSERQGSSGANVLTF.

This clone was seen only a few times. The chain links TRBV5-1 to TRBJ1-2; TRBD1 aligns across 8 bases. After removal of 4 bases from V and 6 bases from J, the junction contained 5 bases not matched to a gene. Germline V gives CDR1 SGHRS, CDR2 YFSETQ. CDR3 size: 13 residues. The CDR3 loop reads CASSPGQVDGYTF. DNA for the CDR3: TGCGCCAGCAGCCCGGGACAGGTAGATGGCTACACCTTC.

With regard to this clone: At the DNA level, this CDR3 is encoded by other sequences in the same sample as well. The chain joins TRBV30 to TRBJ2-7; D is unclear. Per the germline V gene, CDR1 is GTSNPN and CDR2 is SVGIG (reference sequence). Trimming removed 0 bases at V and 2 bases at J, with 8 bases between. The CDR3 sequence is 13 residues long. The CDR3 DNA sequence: TGTGCCTGGAGTGTCCCCGGTACCTACGAGCAGTACTTC. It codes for CAWSVPGTYEQYF.

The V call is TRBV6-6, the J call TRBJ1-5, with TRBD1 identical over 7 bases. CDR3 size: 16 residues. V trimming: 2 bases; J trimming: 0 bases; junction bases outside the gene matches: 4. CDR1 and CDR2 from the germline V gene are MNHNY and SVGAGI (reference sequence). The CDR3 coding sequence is TGTGCCAGCAGTTACGGACAGGCTTATAGCAATCAGCCCCAGCATTTT. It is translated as CASSYGQAYSNQPQHF.

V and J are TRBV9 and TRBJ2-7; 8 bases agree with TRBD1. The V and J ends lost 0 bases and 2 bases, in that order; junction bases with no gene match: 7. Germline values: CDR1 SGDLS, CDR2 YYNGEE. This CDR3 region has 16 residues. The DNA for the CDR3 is TGTGCCAGCAGCGTAGATGGGACAGGACCCCCCTACGAGCAGTACTTC. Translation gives CASSVDGTGPPYEQYF.

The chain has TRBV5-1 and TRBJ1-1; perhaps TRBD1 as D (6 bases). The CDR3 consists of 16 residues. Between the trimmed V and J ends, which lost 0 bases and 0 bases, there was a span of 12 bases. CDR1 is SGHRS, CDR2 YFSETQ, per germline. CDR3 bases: TGCGCCAGCAGCTTGGTAGGACAGATGATGAACACTGAAGCTTTCTTT. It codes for CASSLVGQMMNTEAFF.

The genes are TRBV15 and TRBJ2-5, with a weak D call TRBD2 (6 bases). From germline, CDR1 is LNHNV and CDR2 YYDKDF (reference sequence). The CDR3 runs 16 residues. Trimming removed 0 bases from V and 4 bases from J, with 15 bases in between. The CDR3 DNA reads TGTGCCACCAGCAGAGAAGCGGGCCTCATGGGAGAGACCCAGTACTTC. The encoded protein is CATSREAGLMGETQYF.

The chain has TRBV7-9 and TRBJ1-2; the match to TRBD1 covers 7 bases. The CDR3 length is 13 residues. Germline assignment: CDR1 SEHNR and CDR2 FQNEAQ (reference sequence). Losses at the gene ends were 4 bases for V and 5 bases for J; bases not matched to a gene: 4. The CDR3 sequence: CASSSTGRYGYTF. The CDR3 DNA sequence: TGTGCCAGCAGCTCGACAGGGAGGTATGGCTACACCTTC.

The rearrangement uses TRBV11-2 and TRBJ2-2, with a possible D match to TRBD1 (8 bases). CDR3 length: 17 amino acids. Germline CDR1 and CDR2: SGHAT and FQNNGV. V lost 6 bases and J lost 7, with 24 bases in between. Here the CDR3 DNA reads TGTGCCAGCAGTCAACAGCCGGGGGGACAGGTCCTCGGGGAGCTGTTTTTT. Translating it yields CASSQQPGGQVLGELFF.

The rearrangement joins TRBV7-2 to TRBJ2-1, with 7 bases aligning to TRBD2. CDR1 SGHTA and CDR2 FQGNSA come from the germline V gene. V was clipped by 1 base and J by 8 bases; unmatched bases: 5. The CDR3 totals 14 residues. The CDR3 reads CASSLDLAVHEQFF. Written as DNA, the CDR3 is TGTGCCAGCAGCTTAGATCTAGCGGTACATGAGCAGTTCTTC.

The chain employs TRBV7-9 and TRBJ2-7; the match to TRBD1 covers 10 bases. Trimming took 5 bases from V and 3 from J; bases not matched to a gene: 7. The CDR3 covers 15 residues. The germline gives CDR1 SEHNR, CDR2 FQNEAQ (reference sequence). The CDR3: CASSQGQGTFYEQYF. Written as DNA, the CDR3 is TGTGCCAGCAGCCAGGGACAGGGGACTTTCTACGAGCAGTACTTC.

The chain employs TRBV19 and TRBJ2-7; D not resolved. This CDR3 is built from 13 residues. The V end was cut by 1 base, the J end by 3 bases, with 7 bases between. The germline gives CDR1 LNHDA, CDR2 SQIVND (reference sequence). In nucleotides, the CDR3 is TGTGCCAGTAGTATAGCTCACAGCTACGAGCAGTACTTC. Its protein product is CASSIAHSYEQYF.